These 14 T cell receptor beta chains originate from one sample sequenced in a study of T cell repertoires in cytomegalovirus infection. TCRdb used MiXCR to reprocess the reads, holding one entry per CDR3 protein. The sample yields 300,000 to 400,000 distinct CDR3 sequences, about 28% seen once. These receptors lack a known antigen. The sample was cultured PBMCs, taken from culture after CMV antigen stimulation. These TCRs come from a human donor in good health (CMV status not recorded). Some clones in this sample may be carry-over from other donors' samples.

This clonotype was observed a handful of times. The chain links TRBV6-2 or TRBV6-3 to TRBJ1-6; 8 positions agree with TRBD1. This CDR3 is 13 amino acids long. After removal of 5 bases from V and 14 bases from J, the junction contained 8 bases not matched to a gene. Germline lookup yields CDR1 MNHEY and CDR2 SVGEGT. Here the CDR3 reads CASSKETGESLHF. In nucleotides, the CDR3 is TGTGCCAGCAGTAAGGAGACAGGGGAGTCCCTCCACTTT.

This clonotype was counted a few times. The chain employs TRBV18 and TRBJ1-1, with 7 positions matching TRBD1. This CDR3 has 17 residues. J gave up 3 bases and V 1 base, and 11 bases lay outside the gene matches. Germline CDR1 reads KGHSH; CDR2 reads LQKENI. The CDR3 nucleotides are TGTGCCAGCTCACCACTCTTAGGGGGCAGTGGGTACACTGAAGCTTTCTTT. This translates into CASSPLLGGSGYTEAFF.

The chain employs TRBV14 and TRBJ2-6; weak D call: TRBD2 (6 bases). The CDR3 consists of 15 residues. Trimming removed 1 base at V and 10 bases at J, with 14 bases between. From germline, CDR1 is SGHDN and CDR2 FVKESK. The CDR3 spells CASSQARERKNVLTF. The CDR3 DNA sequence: TGTGCCAGCAGCCAAGCCCGGGAGAGGAAAAACGTCCTGACTTTC.

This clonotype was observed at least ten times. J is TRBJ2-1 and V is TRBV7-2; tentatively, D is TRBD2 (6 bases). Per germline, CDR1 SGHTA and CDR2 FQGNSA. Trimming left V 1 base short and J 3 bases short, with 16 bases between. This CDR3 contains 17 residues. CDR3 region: CASSLEFGGELYNEQFF. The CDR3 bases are TGTGCCAGCAGCTTAGAATTTGGCGGGGAACTCTACAATGAGCAGTTCTTC.

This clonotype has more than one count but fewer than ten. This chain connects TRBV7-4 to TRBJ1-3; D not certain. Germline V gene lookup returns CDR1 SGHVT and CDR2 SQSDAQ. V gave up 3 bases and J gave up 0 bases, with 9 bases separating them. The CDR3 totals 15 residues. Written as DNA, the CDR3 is TGTGCCAGCAGCTTGGCCCCCCACTCTGGAAACACCATATATTTT. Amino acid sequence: CASSLAPHSGNTIYF.

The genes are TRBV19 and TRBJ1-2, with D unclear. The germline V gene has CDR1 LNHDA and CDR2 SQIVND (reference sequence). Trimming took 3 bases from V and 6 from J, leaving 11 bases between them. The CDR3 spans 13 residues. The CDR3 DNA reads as TGTGCCAGTAGTATGCGAGGGTTCCATGGCTACACCTTC. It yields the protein CASSMRGFHGYTF.

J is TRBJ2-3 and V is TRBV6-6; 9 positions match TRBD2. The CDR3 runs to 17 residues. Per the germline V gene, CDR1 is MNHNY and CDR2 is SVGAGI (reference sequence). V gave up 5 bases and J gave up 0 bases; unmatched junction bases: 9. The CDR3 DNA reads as TGTGCCAGCAGTACCTCGCGGGGGGGTCTTAGCACAGATACGCAGTATTTT. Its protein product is CASSTSRGGLSTDTQYF.

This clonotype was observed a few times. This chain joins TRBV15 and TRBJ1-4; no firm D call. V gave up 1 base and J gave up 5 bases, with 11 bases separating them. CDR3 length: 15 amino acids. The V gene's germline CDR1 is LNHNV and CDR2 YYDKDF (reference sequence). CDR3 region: CATSRGHYQNEKLFF. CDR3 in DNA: TGTGCCACCAGCAGAGGCCACTATCAGAATGAAAAACTGTTTTTT.

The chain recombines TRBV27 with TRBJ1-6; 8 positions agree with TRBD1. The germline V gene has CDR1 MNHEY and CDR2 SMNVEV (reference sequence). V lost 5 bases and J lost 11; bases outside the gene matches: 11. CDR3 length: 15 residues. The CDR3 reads CASSDSTGGRAPLHF. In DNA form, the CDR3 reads TGTGCCAGCAGTGATTCAACAGGGGGTCGAGCACCCCTCCACTTT.

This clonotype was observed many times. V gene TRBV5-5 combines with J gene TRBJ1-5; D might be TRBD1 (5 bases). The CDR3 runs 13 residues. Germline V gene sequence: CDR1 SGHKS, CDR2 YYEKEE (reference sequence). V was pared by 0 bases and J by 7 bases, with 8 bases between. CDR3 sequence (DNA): TGTGCCAGCAGCTTGGAGGGGTGGCAGCCCCAGCATTTT. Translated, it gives CASSLEGWQPQHF. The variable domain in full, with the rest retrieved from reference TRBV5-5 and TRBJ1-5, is DAGVTQSPTHLIKTRGQQVTLRCSPISGHKSVSWYQQVLGQGPQFIFQYYEKEERGRGNFPDRFSARQFPNYSSELNVNALLLGDSALYLCASSLEGWQPQHFGDGTRLSIL.

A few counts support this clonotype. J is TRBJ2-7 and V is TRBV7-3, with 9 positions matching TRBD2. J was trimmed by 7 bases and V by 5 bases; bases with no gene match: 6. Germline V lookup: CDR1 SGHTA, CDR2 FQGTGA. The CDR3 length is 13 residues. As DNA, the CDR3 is TGTGCCAGCAGCCATAGCGGGGGTAATGAGCAGTACTTC. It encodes CASSHSGGNEQYF.

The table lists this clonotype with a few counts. The CDR3 DNA follows: TGTGCCAGCAGTTACTCAGGGGAAGGCAGCGGCACTGAAGCTTTCTTT. It is translated as CASSYSGEGSGTEAFF. The chain uses TRBV6-6 and TRBJ1-1; a possible D gene is TRBD1 (5 bases). CDR3 length: 16 residues. The V end was cut by 0 bases, the J end by 4 bases, with 15 bases between. Germline V gives CDR1 MNHNY, CDR2 SVGAGI (reference sequence).

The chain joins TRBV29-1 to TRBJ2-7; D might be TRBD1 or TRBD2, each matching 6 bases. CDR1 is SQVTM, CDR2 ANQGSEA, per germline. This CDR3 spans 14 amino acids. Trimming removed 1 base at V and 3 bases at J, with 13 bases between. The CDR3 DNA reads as TGCAGCGTTGAAGGGGGGGAAGGGGGCTACGAGCAGTACTTC. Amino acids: CSVEGGEGGYEQYF.

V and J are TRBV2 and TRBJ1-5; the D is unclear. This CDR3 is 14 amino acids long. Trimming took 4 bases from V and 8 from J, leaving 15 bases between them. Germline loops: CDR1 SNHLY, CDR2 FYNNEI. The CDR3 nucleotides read TGTGCCAGCAGTGTGCAGGCGCCGGAGGAGCCCCAGCATTTT. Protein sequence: CASSVQAPEEPQHF.